The source of this TCR beta chain is a study of graft-versus-host responses after intestinal transplantation. Study-wide background: All of the recipients had induction that used anti-thymocyte globulin, then tacrolimus and steroids for two to three years.

Assay: immunoSEQ multiplex PCR; the TCRdb copy retains only in-frame clones and omits some. The data hold approximately 81,000 clones, with more than 75% observed a single time. With regard to this clone: The antigen remains unidentified.

Study-level results: Circulating GvH clones peaking coincided with falling HvG clones soon after transplant. GvH clones occurred in recipient marrow; some first appeared in ileum or blood. Where graft-donor T cell macrochimerism was present, patients had high graft-versus-host to host-versus-graft clonal ratios in allografts.

This CDR3 region has 18 residues. The specimen comprised unstimulated CD8+ T cells sorted from spleen or lymph node cells, sampled before transplant. This sequence joins TRBV21-1 and TRBJ1-5. TRBV21-1 is tagged as a pseudogene. The sequence was collected from a human donor who was the organ donor for an intestinal transplant. The CDR3 DNA is TGTGCCAGCAGCAAAGAGGTTCGGGGGAGCTATAGCAATCAGCCCCAGCATTTT. This encodes CASSKEVRGSYSNQPQHF.